The TCR beta chain described here comes from a study of technical replicates of blood from a few donors. The germline V gene encodes CDR1 LGHNA and CDR2 YNFKEQ. V was clipped by 1 base and J by 0 bases, with 10 bases between them. CDR3 size: 15 residues. The repertoire was sequenced with immunoSEQ multiplex PCR; TCRdb's copy has only in-frame clones and lacks some. Of about 56,000 clones listed, 90% to 95% are singletons. The TCR originated in a human donor in good health. Some clones in this sample may be carry-over from other donors' samples. This sequence joins TRBV4-2 and TRBJ2-7; TRBD2 might be the D (6 bases). The specimen sequenced was PBMCs. The CDR3 DNA is TGTGCCAGCAGCCAAGCCCTGGGGGGCTCCTACGAGCAGTACTTC. It encodes CASSQALGGSYEQYF.